The clone carrying this T cell receptor beta chain was picked up many times. Antigen: not known. This sample was taken from a study of blood T cells in healthy people across ages. Trimming took 1 base from V and 5 from J, leaving 15 bases between them. The CDR3 spans 15 residues. Per the germline V gene, CDR1 is LGHNA and CDR2 is YNFKEQ. Findings and limits, study-wide: Percentage of naive T cells showed a strong correlation with TCR beta diversity.

The authors ran a second PCR of 7 to 11 cycles using a sample-barcoded 5' primer and a J-beta primer mix. A template-switch adaptor with 12 random nucleotides tagged each cDNA molecule. TCRdb redid the calling of the 5' RACE reads with MiXCR, one entry per CDR3 protein. The table records about 730,000 distinct CDR3 sequences, roughly 45% of them present only once. Isolated per sample were at least 7 million PBMCs. The TCR comes from a woman aged 60-75 years in good health. The chain is built from TRBV4-2 and TRBJ2-7; D gene uncertain. Material: blood. CDR3 sequence: CASSQGGRERNEQYF. In nucleotides, the CDR3 is TGTGCCAGCAGCCAAGGGGGAAGGGAACGCAACGAGCAGTACTTC.